A single count supports the clone carrying this T cell receptor beta chain. Its target is not known. The data stem from a study of shared clonotypes between healthy human individuals. Every subset had its genomic DNA shared out evenly among several immunoSEQ plates. Profiling relied on immunoSEQ multiplex PCR, and the TCRdb table lists in-frame clones only, not all of them. The data hold under 1,100,000 clones, with about 84% observed a single time. General study points: Memory subsets generally showed lower estimated richness than naive subsets. The sharing of about 5% of naive CD4 clonotypes was seen across a handful of donors.

V lost 5 bases, J lost 3 bases, and 9 bases stayed unmatched. Germline values: CDR1 SGHRS, CDR2 YFSETQ. The CDR3 contains 15 residues. The chain links TRBV5-1 to TRBJ1-1, with 8 bases that match TRBD1. Source material: memory CD4+ T cells from PBMCs. Described subset: CD45RA-negative fraction. The clonotype originates from a young man in good health. Some clones in this sample may be carry-over from other donors' samples. Written as DNA, the CDR3 is TGCGCCAGCAGTAGATCGACAGGGGATTACACTGAAGCTTTCTTT. It yields the protein CASSRSTGDYTEAFF.